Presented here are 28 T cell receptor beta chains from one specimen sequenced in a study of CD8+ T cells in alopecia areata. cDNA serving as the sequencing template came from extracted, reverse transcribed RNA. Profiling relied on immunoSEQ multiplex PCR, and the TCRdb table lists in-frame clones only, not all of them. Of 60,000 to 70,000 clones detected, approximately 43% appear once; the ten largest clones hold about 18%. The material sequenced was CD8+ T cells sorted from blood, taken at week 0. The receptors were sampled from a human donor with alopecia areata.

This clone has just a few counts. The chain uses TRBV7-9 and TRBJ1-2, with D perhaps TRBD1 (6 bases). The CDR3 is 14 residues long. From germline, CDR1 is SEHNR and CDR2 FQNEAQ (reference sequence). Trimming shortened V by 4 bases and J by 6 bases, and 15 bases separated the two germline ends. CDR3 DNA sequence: TGTGCCAGCAGCTCAGGACAGAGCCTTAATGGCTACACCTTC. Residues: CASSSGQSLNGYTF. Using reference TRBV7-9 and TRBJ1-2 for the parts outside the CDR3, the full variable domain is DTGVSQNPRHKITKRGQNVTFRCDPISEHNRLYWYRQTLGQGPEFLTYFQNEAQLEKSRLLSDRFSAERPKGSFSTLEIQRTEQGDSAMYLCASSSGQSLNGYTFGSGTRLTVV.

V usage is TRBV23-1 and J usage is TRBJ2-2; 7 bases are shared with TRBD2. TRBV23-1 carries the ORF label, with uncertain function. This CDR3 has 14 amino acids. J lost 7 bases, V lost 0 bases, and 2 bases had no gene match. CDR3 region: CASSQSGGFGELFF. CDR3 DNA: TGCGCCAGCAGTCAATCGGGAGGGTTCGGGGAGCTGTTTTTT.

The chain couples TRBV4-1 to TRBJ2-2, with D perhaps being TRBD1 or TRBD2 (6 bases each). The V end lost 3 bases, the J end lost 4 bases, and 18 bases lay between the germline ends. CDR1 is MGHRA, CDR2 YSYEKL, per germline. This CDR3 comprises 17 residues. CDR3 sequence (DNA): TGCGCCAGCAGCCAGGGCCGGGGCCGGGGGCCCACCGGGGAGCTGTTTTTT. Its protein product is CASSQGRGRGPTGELFF.

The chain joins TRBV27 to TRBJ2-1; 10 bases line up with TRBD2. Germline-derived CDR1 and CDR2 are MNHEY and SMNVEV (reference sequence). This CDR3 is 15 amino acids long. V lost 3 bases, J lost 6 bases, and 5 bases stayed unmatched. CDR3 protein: CASSFGTSGTNEQFF. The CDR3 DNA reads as TGTGCCAGCAGTTTCGGCACTAGCGGGACCAATGAGCAGTTCTTC.

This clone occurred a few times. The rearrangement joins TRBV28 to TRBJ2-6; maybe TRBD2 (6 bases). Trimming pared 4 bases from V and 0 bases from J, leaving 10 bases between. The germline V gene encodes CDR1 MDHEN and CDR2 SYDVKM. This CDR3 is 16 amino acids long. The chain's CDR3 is CASSSGDTSGANVLTF. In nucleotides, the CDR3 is TGTGCCAGCAGTTCGGGAGACACCTCTGGGGCCAACGTCCTGACTTTC.

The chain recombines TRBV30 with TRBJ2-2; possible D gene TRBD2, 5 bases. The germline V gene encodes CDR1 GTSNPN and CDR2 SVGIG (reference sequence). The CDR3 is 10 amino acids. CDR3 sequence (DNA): TGTATGGGCGGGACCGGGGAGCTGTTTTTT. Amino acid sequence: CMGGTGELFF. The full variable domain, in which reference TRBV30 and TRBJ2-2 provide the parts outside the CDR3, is SQTIHQWPATLVQPVGSPLSLECTVEGTSNPNLYWYRQAAGRGLQLLFYSVGIGQISSEVPQNLSASRPQDRQFILSSKKLLLSDSGFYLCMGGTGELFFGEGSRLTVL.

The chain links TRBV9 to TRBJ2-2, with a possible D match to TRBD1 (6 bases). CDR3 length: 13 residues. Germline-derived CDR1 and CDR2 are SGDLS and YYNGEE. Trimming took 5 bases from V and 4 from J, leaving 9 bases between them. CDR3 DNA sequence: TGTGCCAGCAGGACAGGTAGCACCGGGGAGCTGTTTTTT. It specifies CASRTGSTGELFF.

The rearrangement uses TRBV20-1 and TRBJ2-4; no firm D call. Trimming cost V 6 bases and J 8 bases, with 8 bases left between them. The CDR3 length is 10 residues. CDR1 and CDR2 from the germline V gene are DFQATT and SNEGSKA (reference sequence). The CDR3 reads CSASPYIQYF. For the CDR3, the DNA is TGCAGTGCGTCCCCCTACATTCAGTACTTC.

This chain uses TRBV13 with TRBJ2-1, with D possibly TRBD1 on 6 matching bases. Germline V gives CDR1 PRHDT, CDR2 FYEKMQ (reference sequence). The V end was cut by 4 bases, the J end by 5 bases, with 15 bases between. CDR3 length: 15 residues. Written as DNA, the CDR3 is TGTGCCAGCAGCTCAACCATGGACAGAAACAATGAGCAGTTCTTC. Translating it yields CASSSTMDRNNEQFF.

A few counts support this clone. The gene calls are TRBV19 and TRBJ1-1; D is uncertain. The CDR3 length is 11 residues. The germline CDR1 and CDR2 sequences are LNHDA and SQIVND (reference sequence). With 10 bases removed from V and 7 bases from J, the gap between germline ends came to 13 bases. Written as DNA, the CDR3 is TGTGCCACCAAGGCCGCTGGTGAAGCTTTCTTT. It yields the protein CATKAAGEAFF.

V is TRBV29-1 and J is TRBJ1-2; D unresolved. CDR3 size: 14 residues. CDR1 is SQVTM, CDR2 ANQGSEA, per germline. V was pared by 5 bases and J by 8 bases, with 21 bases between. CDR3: CSVSWGELIGGYTF. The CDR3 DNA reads TGCAGCGTTTCGTGGGGAGAACTAATTGGCGGCTACACCTTC. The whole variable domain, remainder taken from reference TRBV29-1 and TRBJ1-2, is SAVISQKPSRDICQRGTSLTIQCQVDSQVTMMFWYRQQPGQSLTLIATANQGSEATYESGFVIDKFPISRPNLTFSTLTVSNMSPEDSSIYLCSVSWGELIGGYTFGSGTRLTVV.

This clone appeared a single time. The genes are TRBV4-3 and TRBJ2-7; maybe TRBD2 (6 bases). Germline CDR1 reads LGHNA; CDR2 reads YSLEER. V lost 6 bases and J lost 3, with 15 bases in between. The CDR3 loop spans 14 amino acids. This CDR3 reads CASSPGGTHYEQYF. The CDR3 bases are TGCGCCAGCAGTCCGGGCGGGACTCACTACGAGCAGTACTTC.

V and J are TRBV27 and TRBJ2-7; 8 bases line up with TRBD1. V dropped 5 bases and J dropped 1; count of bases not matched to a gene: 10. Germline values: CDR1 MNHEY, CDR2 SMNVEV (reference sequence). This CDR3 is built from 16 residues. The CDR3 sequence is CASSGSVGQVSYEQYF. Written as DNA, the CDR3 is TGTGCCAGCAGTGGGAGTGTGGGACAGGTTTCCTACGAGCAGTACTTC.

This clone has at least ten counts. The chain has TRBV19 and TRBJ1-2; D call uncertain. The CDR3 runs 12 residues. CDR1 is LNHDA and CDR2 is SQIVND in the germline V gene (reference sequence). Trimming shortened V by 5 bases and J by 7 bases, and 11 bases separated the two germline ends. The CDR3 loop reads CASSYGRAGYTF. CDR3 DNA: TGTGCCAGTAGTTATGGGAGAGCTGGCTACACCTTC.

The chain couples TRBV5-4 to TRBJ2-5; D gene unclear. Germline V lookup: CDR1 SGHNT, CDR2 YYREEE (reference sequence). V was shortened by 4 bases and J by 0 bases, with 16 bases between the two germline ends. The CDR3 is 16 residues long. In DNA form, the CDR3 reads TGTGCCAGCAGCGAGGACGGACCTAGGTACCAAGAGACCCAGTACTTC. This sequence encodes CASSEDGPRYQETQYF.

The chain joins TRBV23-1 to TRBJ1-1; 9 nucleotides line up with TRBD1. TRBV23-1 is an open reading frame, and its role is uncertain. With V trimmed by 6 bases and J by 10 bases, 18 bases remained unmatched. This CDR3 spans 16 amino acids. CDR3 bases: TGCGCCAGCAGCCAAGTTGTCGGGACAGGGCACTTCGGAGCTTTCTTT. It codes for CASSQVVGTGHFGAFF.

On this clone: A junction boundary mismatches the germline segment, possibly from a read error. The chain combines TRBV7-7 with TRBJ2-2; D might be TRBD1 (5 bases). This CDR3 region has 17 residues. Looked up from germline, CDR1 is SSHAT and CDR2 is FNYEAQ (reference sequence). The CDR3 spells CASSLDVGQGVAGELFF. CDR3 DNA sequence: TGTGCTAGCAGCTTAGACGTTGGGCAGGGTGTCGCCGGGGAGCTGTTTTTT.

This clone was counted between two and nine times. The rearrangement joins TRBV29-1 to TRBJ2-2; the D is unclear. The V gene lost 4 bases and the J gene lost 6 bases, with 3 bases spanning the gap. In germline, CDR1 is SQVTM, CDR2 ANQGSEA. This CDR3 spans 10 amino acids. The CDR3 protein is CSVVAGELFF. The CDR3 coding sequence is TGCAGCGTTGTCGCCGGGGAGCTGTTTTTT.

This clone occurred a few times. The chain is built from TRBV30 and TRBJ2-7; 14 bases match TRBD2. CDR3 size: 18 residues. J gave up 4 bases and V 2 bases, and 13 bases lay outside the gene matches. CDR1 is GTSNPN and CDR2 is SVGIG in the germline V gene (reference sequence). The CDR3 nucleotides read TGTGCCTGGAGTTCTCCCGGGACTAGCGGGAGTAGAGGTTACGAGCAGTACTTC. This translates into CAWSSPGTSGSRGYEQYF.

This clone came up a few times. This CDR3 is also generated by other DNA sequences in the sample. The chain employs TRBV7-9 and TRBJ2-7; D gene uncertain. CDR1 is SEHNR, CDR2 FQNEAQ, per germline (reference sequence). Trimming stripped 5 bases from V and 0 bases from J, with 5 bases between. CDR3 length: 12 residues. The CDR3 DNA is TGTGCCAGCAGCCCGTCCTCCTACGAGCAGTACTTC. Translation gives CASSPSSYEQYF.

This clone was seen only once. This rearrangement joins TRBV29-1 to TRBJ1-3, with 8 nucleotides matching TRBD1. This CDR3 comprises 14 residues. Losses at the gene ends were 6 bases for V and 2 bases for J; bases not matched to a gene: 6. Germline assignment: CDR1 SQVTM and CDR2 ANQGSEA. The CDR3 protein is CSVKDRVAGNTIYF. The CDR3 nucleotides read TGCAGCGTCAAGGACAGGGTTGCTGGAAACACCATATATTTT.

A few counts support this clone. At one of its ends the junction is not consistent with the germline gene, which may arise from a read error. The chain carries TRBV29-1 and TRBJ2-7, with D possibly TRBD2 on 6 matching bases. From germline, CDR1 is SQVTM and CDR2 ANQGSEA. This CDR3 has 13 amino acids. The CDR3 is CSVEGGGGYEQYF. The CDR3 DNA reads TGCAGCGTCGAAGGTGGGGGAGGTTATGAGCAGTACTTC.

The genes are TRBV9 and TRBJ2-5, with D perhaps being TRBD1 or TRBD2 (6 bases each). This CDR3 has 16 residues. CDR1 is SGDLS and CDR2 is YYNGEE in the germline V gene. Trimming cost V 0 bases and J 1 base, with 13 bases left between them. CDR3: CASSVGIGGLQETQYF. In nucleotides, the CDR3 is TGTGCCAGCAGCGTAGGGATTGGGGGGCTCCAAGAGACCCAGTACTTC.

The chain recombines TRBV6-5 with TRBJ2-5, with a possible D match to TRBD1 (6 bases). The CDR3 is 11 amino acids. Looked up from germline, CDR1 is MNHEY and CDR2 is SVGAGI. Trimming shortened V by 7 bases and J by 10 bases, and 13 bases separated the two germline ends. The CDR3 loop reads CASTKKGDQYF. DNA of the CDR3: TGTGCCAGCACCAAAAAGGGGGACCAGTACTTC.

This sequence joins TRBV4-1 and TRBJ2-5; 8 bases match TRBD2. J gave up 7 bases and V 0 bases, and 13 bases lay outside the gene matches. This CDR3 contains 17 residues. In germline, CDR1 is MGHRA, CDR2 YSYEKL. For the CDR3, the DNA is TGCGCCAGCAGCCAAGATCTTGTCGGGAGGGCGGCTTCGACCCAGTACTTC. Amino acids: CASSQDLVGRAASTQYF.

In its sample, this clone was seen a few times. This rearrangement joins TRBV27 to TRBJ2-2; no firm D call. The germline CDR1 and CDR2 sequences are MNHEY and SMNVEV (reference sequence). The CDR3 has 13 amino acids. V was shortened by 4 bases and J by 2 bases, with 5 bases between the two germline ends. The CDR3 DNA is TGTGCCAGCAGTTGGGTCAACACCGGGGAGCTGTTTTTT. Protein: CASSWVNTGELFF.

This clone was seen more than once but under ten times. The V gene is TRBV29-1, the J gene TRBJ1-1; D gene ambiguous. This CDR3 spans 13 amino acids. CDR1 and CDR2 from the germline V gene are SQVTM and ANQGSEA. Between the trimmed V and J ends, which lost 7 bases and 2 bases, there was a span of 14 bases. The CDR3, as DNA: TGCAGCGCCGTCGGTAGGGATAACACTGAAGCTTTCTTT. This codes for CSAVGRDNTEAFF.

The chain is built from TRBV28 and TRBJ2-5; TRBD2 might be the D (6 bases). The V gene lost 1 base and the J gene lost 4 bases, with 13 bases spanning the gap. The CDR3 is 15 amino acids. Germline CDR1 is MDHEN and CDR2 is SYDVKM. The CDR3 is CASSLSEASAETQYF. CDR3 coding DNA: TGTGCCAGCAGTTTATCCGAGGCTAGCGCAGAGACCCAGTACTTC.